This T cell receptor (beta chain) appears in the sequencing data of a study of shared clonotypes between healthy human individuals. Study in general: Donors had three CD4 naive, three CD4 memory, two CD8 naive and one CD8 memory plate apiece.

Repertoires were generated with immunoSEQ multiplex PCR, while TCRdb's copy carries only in-frame clones and drops some. The sample carries roughly 2.1 million clones, under 95% recorded once. The naive CD8 population came from CD45RO-negative cells selected for CCR7, without terminally differentiated effector memory CD45RA+ cells. J gave up 5 bases and V 5 bases, and 11 bases lay outside the gene matches. Germline V gene lookup returns CDR1 MGHRA and CDR2 YSYEKL. The CDR3 covers 15 residues. The rearrangement uses TRBV4-1 and TRBJ2-7; 8 nucleotides agree with TRBD2. This receptor was obtained from a man aged 18 to 35 in good health. Some clones in this sample may be carry-over from other donors' samples. The specimen sequenced was naive CD8+ T cells from PBMCs. DNA for the CDR3: TGCGCCAGCAGCAAAACTATCGGCGGGAGGAACGAGCAGTACTTC. Protein: CASSKTIGGRNEQYF.